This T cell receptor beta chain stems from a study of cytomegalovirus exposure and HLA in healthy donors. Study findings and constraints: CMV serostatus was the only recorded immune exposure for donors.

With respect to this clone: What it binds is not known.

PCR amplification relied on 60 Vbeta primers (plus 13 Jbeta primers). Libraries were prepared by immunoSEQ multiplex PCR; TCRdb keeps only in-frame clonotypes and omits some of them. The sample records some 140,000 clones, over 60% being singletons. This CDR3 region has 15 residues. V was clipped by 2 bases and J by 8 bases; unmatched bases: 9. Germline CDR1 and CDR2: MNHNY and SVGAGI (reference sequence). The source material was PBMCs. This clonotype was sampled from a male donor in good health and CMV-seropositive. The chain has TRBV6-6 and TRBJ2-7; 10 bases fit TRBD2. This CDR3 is CASSYPGLASRQQYF. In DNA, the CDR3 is TGTGCCAGCAGTTACCCGGGACTAGCGTCCCGCCAGCAGTACTTC.